This T cell receptor beta chain was found in a study of T cell responses to AZD1222 COVID-19 vaccine. Repertoires were generated with immunoSEQ multiplex PCR, while TCRdb's copy carries only in-frame clones and drops some. The profile shows 80,000 or so clones, over 65% of them singletons. About this clone itself: What it binds is unknown.

V shed 4 bases and J shed 0 bases, with 12 bases lying between them. The germline gives CDR1 MDHEN, CDR2 SYDVKM. This CDR3 contains 15 residues. General observations from the study: At 160-218 and 743-854, vaccine-associated CD4 TCRs were dominant, and they spanned spike. Seropositive at baseline were only six or seven AZD1222 recipients.

The sequences come from peripheral blood, collected 28 days after the second dose of the MenACWY control vaccine. The sequence was obtained from an adult who received the MenACWY meningococcal vaccine as a control. The V and J genes are TRBV28 and TRBJ1-1, with D unclear. The CDR3 sequence is CASSSANFLNTEAFF. The CDR3 DNA follows: TGTGCCAGCAGTTCAGCGAATTTTTTGAACACTGAAGCTTTCTTT.